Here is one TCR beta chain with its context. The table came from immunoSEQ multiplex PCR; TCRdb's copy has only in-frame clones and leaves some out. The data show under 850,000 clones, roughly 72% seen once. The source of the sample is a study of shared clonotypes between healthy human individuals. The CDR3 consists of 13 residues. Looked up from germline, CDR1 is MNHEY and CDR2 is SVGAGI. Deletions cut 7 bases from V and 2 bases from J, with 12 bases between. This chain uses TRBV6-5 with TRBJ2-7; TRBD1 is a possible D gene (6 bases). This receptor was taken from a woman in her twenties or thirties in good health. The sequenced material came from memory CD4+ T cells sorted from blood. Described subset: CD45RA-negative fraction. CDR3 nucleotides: TGTGCCAGCATGGGGGCTGCTACCTACGAGCAGTACTTC. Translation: CASMGAATYEQYF.